Listed below are T cell receptor beta chains from one sample, sequenced in a study of T cell responses to AZD1222 COVID-19 vaccine. Using immunoSEQ multiplex PCR, the repertoire was profiled, and TCRdb retains in-frame clones only, with some absent. The data contain around 97,000 clones, roughly 88% of them singletons. The starting material was peripheral blood, obtained on day 0 of AZD1222 vaccination. The receptor set was obtained from an adult in good health. CDR3s include the opening cysteine and the closing phenylalanine or tryptophan. D genes are given only for firm matches. Size values are once, few and many counts, or a class for expanded clones, and some rows have none.

v_gene	abundance	d_gene	j_gene	CDR3aa	CDR3nt
TRBV11-2	NA	TRBD2	TRBJ2-3	CASSKTSAPAGDTQYF	TGTGCCAGCAGCAAGACTAGCGCGCCTGCGGGGGATACGCAGTATTTT
TRBV7-8	few	NA	TRBJ1-1	CASSSYRARNAEAFF	TGTGCCAGCAGCTCCTATAGAGCAAGGAACGCTGAAGCTTTCTTT
TRBV18	NA	TRBD2	TRBJ2-3	CASSQPSSGSWTDTQYF	TGTGCCAGCTCGCAACCCTCTAGCGGGAGTTGGACAGATACGCAGTATTTT
TRBV5-1	once	NA	TRBJ2-1	CASSFDGSSYNEQFF	TGCGCCAGCAGCTTCGACGGGAGCTCCTACAATGAGCAGTTCTTC
TRBV11-2	NA	NA	TRBJ2-7	CASSLAASEQYF	TGTGCCAGCAGCTTAGCGGCTAGCGAGCAGTACTTC
TRBV4-1	NA	TRBD1	TRBJ2-3	CASSQAILDRWNADTQYF	TGCGCCAGCAGCCAAGCCATCCTGGACAGGTGGAATGCAGATACGCAGTATTTT
TRBV5-4	few	NA	TRBJ1-4	CASSIWKERGTTNEKLFF	TGTGCCAGCAGTATCTGGAAAGAGCGGGGTACAACTAATGAAAAACTGTTTTTT
TRBV2	NA	NA	TRBJ2-2	CASSGAITGELFF	TGTGCCAGCAGCGGAGCGATCACCGGGGAGCTGTTTTTT
TRBV28	NA	NA	TRBJ2-6	CASFRAGVGANVLTF	TGTGCCAGCTTTCGGGCCGGGGTCGGGGCCAACGTCCTGACTTTC
TRBV19	NA	NA	TRBJ1-2	CASWGGDYGYTF	TGTGCCAGCTGGGGGGGGGACTATGGCTACACCTTC
TRBV28	NA	TRBD1	TRBJ1-1	CASSLGDRAAFF	TGTGCCAGCAGTTTAGGGGACAGGGCGGCTTTCTTT
TRBV6-2/TRBV6-3	NA	TRBD2	TRBJ2-5	CASSYVSSGQETQYF	TGTGCCAGCAGTTACGTATCTAGCGGCCAAGAGACCCAGTACTTC
TRBV3-1/TRBV3-2	NA	TRBD2	TRBJ2-3	CASSPTGLVGFTDTQYF	TGTGCCAGCAGCCCAACGGGACTAGTGGGATTCACAGATACGCAGTATTTT
TRBV7-2	NA	NA	TRBJ2-3	CASSPARPGTDTQYF	TGTGCCAGCAGCCCCGCGAGGCCGGGTACAGATACGCAGTATTTT
TRBV7-2	once	NA	TRBJ1-2	CASSLINYGYTF	TGTGCCAGCAGCTTAATTAACTATGGCTACACCTTC
TRBV21-1	NA	NA	TRBJ2-2	CASSEILAGTGELFF	TGTGCCAGCAGCGAGATCCTAGCGGGCACCGGGGAGCTGTTTTTT
TRBV6-2/TRBV6-3	NA	NA	TRBJ2-1	CASSYSNLYNEQFF	TGTGCCAGCAGTTACTCGAACCTATACAATGAGCAGTTCTTC
TRBV7-2	NA	NA	TRBJ2-3	CASSLPSTDTQYF	TGTGCCAGCAGCTTACCCTCCACAGATACGCAGTATTTT
TRBV9	NA	NA	TRBJ1-1	CASSVEGDLNTEAFF	TGTGCCAGCAGCGTAGAAGGGGACTTGAACACTGAAGCTTTCTTT
TRBV19	NA	NA	TRBJ1-1	CASSIVGRYNTEAFF	TGTGCCAGTAGTATAGTGGGCAGGTACAACACTGAAGCTTTCTTT
TRBV7-9	NA	NA	TRBJ1-3	CASSLALSQRNTIYF	TGTGCCAGCAGCTTAGCGCTATCTCAGAGAAACACCATATATTTT
TRBV25-1	NA	NA	TRBJ1-2	CASSEIQAFDGYTF	TGTGCCAGCAGTGAAATCCAGGCCTTTGATGGCTACACCTTC